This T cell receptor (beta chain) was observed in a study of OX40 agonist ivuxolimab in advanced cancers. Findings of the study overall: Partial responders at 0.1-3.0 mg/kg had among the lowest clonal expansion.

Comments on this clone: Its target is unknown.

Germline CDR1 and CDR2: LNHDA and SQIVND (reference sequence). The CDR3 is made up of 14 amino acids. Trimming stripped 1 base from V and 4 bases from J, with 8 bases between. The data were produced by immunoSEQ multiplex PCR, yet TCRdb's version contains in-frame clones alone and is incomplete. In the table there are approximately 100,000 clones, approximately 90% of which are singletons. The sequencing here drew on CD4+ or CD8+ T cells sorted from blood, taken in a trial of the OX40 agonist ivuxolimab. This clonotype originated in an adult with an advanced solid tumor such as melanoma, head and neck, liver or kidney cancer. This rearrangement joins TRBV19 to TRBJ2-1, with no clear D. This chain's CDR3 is CASSIGGVYNEQFF. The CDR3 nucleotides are TGTGCCAGTAGTATAGGTGGAGTTTACAATGAGCAGTTCTTC.